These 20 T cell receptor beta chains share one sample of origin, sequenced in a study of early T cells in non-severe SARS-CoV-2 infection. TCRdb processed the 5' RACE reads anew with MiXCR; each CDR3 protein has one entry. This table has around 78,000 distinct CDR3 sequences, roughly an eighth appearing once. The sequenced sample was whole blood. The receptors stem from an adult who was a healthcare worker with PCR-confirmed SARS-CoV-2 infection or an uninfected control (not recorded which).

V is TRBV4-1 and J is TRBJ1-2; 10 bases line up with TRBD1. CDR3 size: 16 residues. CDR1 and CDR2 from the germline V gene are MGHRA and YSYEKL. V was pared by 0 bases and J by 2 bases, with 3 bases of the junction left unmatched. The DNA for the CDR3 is TGCGCCAGCAGCCAAGACGGGACAGGGGCCAACTATGGCTACACCTTC. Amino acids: CASSQDGTGANYGYTF.

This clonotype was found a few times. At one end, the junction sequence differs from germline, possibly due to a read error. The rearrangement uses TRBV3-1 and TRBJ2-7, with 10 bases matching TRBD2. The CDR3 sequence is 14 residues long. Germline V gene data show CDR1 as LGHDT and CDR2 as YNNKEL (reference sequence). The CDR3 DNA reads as TGTGCCAGCAGCCAAGACGCGAGGGGACTAGCGAGAGACTTC. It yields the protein CASSQDARGLARDF.

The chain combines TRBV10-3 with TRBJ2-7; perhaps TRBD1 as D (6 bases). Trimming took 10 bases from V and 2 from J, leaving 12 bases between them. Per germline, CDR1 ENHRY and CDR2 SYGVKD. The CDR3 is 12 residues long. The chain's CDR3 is CATTGTAYEQYF. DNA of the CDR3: TGTGCCACGACAGGTACAGCCTACGAGCAGTACTTC.

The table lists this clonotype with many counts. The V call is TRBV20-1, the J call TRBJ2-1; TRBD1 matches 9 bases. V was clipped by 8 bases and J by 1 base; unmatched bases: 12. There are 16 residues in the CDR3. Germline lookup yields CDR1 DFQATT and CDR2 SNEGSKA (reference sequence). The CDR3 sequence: CSTQSGTGSSYNEQFF. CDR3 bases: TGCAGTACCCAATCCGGGACAGGGTCGTCCTACAATGAGCAGTTCTTC.

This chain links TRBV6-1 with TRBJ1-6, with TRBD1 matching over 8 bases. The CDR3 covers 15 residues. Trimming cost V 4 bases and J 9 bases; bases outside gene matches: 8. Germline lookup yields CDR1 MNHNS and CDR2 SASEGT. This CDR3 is CASSVDRGNSSPLHF. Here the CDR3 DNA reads TGTGCCAGCAGTGTCGACAGGGGAAACAGTTCACCCCTCCACTTT.

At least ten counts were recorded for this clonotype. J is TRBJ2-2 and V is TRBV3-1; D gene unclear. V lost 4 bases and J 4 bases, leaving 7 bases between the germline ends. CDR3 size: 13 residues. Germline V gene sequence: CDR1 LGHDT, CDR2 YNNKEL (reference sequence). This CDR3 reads CASSPRVTGELFF. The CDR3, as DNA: TGTGCCAGCAGCCCAAGAGTCACCGGGGAGCTGTTTTTT.

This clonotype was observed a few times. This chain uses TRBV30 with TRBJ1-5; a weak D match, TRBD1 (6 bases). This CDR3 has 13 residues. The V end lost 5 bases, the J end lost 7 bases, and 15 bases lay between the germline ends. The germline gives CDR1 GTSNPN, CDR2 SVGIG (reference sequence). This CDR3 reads CAWDQGRGQPQHF. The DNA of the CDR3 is TGTGCCTGGGACCAGGGGCGCGGGCAGCCCCAGCATTTT.

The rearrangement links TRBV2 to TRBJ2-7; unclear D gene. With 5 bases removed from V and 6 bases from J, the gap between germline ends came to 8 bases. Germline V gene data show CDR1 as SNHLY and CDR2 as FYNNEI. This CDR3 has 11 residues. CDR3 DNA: TGTGCCAGCAGTCAGAAACTCGAGCAGTACTTC. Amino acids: CASSQKLEQYF. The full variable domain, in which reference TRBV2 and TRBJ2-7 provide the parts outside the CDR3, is EPEVTQTPSHQVTQMGQEVILRCVPISNHLYFYWYRQILGQKVEFLVSFYNNEISEKSEIFDDQFSVERPDGSNFTLKIRSTKLEDSAMYFCASSQKLEQYFGPGTRLTVT.

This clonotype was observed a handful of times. The CDR3 region has the DNA TGCAGCGTAGCTAGGACAGAAGAGCAGTACTTC. Its translation: CSVARTEEQYF. V is TRBV29-1 and J is TRBJ2-7; D might be TRBD1 (6 bases). This CDR3 is 11 amino acids long. CDR1 is SQVTM and CDR2 is ANQGSEA in the germline V gene. Trimming stripped 6 bases from V and 7 bases from J, with 13 bases between.

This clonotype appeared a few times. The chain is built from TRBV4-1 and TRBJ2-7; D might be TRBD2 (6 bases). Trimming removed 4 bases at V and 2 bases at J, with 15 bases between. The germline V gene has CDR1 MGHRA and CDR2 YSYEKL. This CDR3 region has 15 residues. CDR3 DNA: TGCGCCAGCAGCCTCCTCCGGACGGGGGCCTACGAGCAGTACTTC. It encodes CASSLLRTGAYEQYF.

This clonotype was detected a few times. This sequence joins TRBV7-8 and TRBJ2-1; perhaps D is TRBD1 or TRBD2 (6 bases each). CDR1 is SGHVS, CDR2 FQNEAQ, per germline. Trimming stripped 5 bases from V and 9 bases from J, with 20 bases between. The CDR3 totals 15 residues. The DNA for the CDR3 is TGTGCCAGCAGCCCTCCCACCCCGGGGGCTCCTGAGCAGTTCTTC. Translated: CASSPPTPGAPEQFF.

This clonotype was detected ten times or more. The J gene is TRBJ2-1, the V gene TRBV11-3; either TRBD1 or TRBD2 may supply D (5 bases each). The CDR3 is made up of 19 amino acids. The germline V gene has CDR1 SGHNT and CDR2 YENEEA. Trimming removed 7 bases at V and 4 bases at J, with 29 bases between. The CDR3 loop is CASTLGEGRMISGYNEQFF. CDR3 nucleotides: TGTGCCAGCACCCTCGGAGAGGGGAGAATGATCAGTGGATACAATGAGCAGTTCTTC.

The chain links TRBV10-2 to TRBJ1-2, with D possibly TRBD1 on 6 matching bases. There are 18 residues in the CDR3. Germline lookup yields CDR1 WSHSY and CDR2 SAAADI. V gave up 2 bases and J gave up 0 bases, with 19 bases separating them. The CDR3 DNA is TGCGCCAGCAGTGAGGCCGAGGGAACAGGGATCCCTAACTATGGCTACACCTTC. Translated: CASSEAEGTGIPNYGYTF.

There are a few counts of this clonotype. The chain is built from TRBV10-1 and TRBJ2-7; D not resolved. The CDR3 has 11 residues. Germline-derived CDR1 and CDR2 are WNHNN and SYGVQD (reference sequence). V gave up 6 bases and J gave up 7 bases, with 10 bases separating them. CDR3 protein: CASSPPREQYF. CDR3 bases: TGCGCCAGCAGCCCCCCTCGAGAGCAGTACTTC.

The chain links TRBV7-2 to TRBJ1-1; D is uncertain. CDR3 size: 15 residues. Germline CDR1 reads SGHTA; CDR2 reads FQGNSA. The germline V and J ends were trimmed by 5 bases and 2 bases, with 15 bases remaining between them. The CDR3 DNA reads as TGTGCCAGCAGCGGAGGCGTTTGGCGTAACACTGAAGCTTTCTTT. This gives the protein CASSGGVWRNTEAFF. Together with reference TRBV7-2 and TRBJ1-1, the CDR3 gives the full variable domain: GAGVSQSPSNKVTEKGKDVELRCDPISGHTALYWYRQSLGQGLEFLIYFQGNSAPDKSGLPSDRFSAERTGGSVSTLTIQRTQQEDSAVYLCASSGGVWRNTEAFFGQGTRLTVV.

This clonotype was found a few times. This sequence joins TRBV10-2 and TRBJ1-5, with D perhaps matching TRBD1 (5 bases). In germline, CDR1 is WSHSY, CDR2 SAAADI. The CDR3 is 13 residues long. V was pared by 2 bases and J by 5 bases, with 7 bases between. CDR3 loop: CASSETGDQPQHF. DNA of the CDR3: TGCGCCAGCAGTGAGACAGGCGATCAGCCCCAGCATTTT.

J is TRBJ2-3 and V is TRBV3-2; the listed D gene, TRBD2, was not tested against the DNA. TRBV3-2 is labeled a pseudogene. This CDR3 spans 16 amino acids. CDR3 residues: CASSLKRGAMLDTQYF. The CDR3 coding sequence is TGTGCCAGCAGCCTCAAGCGGGGGGCCATGTTAGATACGCAGTATTTT.

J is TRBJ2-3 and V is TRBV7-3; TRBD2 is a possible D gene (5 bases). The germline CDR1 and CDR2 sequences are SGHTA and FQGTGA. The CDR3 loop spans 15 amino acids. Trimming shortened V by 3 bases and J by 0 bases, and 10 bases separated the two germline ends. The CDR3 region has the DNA TGTGCCAGCAGCTTGAGTAGCGTTAGCACAGATACGCAGTATTTT. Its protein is CASSLSSVSTDTQYF.

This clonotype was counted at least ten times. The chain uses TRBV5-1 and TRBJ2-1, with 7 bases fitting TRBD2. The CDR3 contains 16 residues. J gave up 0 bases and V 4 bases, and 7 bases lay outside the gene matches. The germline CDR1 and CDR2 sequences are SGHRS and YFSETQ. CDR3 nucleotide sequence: TGCGCCAGCAGCCCTAGCGGACGGAGCTCCTACAATGAGCAGTTCTTC. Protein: CASSPSGRSSYNEQFF. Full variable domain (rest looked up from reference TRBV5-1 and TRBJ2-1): KAGVTQTPRYLIKTRGQQVTLSCSPISGHRSVSWYQQTPGQGLQFLFEYFSETQRNKGNFPGRFSGRQFSNSRSEMNVSTLELGDSALYLCASSPSGRSSYNEQFFGPGTRLTVL.

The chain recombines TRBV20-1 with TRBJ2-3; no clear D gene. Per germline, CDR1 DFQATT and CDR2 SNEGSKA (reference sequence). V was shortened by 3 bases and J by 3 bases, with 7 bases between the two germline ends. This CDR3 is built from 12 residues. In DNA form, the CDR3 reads TGCAGTGCTAGGAACCCAACAGATACGCAGTATTTT. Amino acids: CSARNPTDTQYF.